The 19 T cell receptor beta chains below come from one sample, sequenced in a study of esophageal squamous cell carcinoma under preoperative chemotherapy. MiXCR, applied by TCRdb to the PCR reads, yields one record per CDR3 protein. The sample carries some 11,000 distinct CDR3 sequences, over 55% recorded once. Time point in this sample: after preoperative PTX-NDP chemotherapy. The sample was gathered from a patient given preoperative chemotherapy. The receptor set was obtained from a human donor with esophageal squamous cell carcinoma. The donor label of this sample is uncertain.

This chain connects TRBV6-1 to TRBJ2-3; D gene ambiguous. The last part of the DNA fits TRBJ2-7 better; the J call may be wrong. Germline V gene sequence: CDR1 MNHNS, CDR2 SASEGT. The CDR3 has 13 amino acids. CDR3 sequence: CASSEGPRNTQYF. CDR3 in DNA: TGTGCCAGCAGTGAAGGGCCCAGAAATACGCAGTACTTC.

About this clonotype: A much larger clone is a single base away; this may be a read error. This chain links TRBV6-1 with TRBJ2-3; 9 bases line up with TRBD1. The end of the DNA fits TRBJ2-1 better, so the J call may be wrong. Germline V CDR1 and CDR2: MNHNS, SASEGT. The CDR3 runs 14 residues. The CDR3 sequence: CASEAWDRVGEQFF. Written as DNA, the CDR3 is TGTGCCAGCGAAGCCTGGGACAGGGTGGGGGAGCAGTTCTTC.

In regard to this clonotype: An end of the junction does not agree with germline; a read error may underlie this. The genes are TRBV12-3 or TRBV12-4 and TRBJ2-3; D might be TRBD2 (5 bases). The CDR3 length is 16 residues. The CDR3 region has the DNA TGTGCCAGCCTGCGCCCCTCGAGCGGAAGTACAAATGCGCAGTACTTT. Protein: CASLRPSSGSTNAQYF.

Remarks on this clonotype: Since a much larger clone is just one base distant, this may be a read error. Here the CDR3 reads CASNPGGTITYEQFF. The CDR3, as DNA: TGTGCCAGCAATCCGGGGGGGACCATAACCTACGAGCAGTTCTTC. V is TRBV7-2 and J is TRBJ2-4; 8 nucleotides match TRBD2. The J call could be wrong; TRBJ2-1 is a better fit for the DNA end. The CDR3 totals 15 residues. The germline CDR1 and CDR2 sequences are SGHTA and FQGNSA.

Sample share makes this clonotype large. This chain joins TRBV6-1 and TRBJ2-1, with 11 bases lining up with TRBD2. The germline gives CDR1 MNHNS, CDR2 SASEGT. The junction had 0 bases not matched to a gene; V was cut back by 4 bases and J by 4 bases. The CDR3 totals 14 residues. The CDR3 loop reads CASSGTSGYNEQFF. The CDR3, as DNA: TGTGCCAGCAGTGGGACTAGCGGGTACAATGAGCAGTTCTTC.

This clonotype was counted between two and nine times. This CDR3 reads CASSEVSGRSDEQYF. The DNA of the CDR3 is TGTGCCAGCAGTGAAGTCAGCGGGAGATCGGACGAGCAGTACTTC. The J gene is TRBJ2-1, the V gene TRBV6-1; TRBD2 agrees at 8 bases. The J call could be wrong; TRBJ2-7 is a better fit for the DNA end. This CDR3 has 15 amino acids. Germline V gene sequence: CDR1 MNHNS, CDR2 SASEGT.

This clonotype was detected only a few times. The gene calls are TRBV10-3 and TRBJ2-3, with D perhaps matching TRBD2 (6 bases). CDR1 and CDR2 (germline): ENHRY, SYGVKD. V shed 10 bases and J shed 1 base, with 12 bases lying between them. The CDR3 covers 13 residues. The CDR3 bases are TGTGCCACCAAAAGGGAGGGCACAGATACGCAGTATTTT. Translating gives CATKREGTDTQYF.

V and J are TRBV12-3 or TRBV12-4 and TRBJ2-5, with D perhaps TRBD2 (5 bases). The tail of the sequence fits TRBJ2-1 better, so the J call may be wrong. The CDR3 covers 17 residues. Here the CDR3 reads CASSFGGLTGSKNIQFF. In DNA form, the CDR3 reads TGTGCCAGCAGTTTTGGAGGTTTGACGGGTTCCAAAAACATTCAGTTCTTC.

Here the CDR3 DNA reads TGTGCCAGCAGCAGAAGGGGGCCTTGGGAGACCCAGTTCTTC. Residues: CASSRRGPWETQFF. The rearrangement links TRBV11-1 to TRBJ2-4, with TRBD1 identical over 7 bases. TRBJ2-1 matches the DNA end more closely, so the J call is doubtful. This CDR3 has 14 amino acids. Germline V gene data show CDR1 as SGHAT and CDR2 as FQDESV (reference sequence).

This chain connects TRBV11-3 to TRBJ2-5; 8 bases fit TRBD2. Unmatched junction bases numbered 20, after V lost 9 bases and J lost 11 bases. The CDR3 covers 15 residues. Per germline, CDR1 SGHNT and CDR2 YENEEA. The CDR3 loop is CARGRGGRDPDTQYF. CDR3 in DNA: TGTGCCAGGGGTCGGGGGGGGCGTGACCCAGATACGCAGTACTTC.

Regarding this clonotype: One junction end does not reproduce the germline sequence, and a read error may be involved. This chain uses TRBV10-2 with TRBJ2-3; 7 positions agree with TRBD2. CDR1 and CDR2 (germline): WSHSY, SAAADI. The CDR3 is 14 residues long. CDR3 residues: CAASGGTYTDTQYF. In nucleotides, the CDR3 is TGCGCGGCCTCCGGGGGGACCTACACAGATACCCAGTATTTT.

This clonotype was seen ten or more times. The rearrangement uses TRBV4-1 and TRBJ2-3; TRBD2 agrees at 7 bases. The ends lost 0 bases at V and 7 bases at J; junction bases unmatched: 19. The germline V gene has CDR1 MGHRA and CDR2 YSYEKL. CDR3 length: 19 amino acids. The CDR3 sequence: CASSQEEATGGLNPNTQYF. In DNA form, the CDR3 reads TGCGCCAGCAGCCAAGAAGAGGCGACGGGGGGACTGAACCCTAATACGCAGTATTTT.

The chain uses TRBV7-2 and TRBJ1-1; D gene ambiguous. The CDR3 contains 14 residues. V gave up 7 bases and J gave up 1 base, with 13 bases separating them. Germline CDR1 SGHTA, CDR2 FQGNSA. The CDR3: CASTPSLENTEAFF. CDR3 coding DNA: TGTGCCAGCACCCCAAGTCTGGAGAACACTGAAGCTTTCTTT.

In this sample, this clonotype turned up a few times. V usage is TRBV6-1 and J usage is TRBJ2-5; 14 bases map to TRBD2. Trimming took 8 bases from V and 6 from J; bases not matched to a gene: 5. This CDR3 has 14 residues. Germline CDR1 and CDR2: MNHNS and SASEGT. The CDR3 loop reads CASRGLAGGQTQYF. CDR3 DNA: TGTGCCAGCCGCGGACTAGCGGGGGGTCAGACCCAGTACTTC.

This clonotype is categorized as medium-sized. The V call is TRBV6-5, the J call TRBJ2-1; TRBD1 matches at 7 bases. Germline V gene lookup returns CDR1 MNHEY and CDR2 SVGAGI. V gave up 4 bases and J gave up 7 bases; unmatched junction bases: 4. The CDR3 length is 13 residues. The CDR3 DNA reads TGTGCCAGCAGTTCTGGGACAGAAAATGAGCAGTTCTTC. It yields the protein CASSSGTENEQFF.

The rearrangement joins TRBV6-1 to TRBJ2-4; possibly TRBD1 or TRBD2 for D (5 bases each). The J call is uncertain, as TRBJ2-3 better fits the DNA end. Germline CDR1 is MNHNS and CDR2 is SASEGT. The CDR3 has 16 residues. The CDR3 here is CASSELGVRAKDTQYF. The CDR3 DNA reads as TGTGCCAGCAGTGAATTGGGGGTAAGAGCCAAAGACACGCAGTATTTT.

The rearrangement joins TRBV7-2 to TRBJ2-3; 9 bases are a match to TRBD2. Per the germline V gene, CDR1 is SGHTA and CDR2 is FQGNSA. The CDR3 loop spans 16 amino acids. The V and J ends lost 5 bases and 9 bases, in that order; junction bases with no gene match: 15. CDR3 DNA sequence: TGTGCCAGCAGCGCACCGGGGCGGGGGGGCAAAGACACGCAGTATTTT. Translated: CASSAPGRGGKDTQYF.

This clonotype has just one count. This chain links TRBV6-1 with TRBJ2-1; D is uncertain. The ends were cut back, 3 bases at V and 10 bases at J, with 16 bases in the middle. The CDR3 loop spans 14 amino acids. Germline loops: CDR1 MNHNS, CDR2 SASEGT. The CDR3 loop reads CASSDGGRNYEQFF. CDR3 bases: TGTGCCAGCAGTGACGGCGGCAGAAACTACGAGCAGTTCTTC.

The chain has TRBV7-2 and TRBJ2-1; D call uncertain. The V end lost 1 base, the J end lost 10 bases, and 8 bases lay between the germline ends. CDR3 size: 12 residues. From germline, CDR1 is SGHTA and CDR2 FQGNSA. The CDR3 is CASSLGYYEQFF. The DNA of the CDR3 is TGTGCCAGCAGCTTAGGATATTACGAGCAGTTCTTC.